The 17 T cell receptor beta chains below were found in one sample sequenced in a study of Ad26.COV2.S vaccination and SARS-CoV-2 variants (dated by TCRdb to 2020 to 2022). The method was the immunoSEQ multiplex PCR assay. Not all clones reach the TCRdb copy of this immuneACCESS table, which keeps in-frame sequences only. Checked studies attribute under half of the gap to unresolved V genes and leave the rest unexplained. Within this sample are about 480,000 clones, with around nine tenths of them counted one time only. The ten largest clones take up 9.5% to 15% of the sample. Interpreted using the paper, the treatment or condition label stands for: roughly 18 received Ad26.COV2.S at low or high dose, single or two shots; about 5 received placebo; per-sample allocation not given. For vaccine and placebo recipients, the sequenced repertoires came from samples collected on day 63 after the first injection.

The specimen was peripheral blood, collected in a trial of Ad26.COV2.S vaccine versus placebo. The receptors originated from a person between 18 and 65 years old who received the Ad26.COV2.S COVID-19 vaccine or a placebo.

CDR3 DNA sequence: TGCAGTGCTAGTCCCCCGAGCGGGAGGGGTAGTGATGAGCAGTTCTTC. Translation gives CSASPPSGRGSDEQFF. The chain links TRBV20-1 to TRBJ2-1, with 10 bases fitting TRBD2. The CDR3 extends over 16 amino acids. Trimming removed 3 bases from V and 8 bases from J; junction bases left unmatched: 13. Germline CDR1 and CDR2: DFQATT and SNEGSKA (reference sequence).

CDR3 sequence (DNA): TGTGCCAGCAGTTACACCCCGGGACCGTCCGACGAGCAGTACTTC. It specifies CASSYTPGPSDEQYF. The J gene is TRBJ2-7, the V gene TRBV6-2 or TRBV6-3; D may match TRBD1 or TRBD2 (5 bases each). Trimming pared 2 bases from V and 5 bases from J, leaving 16 bases between. Germline CDR1 MNHEY, CDR2 SVGEGT. The CDR3 loop spans 15 amino acids.

A single count supports this clone. This rearrangement joins TRBV28 to TRBJ1-2; D possibly corresponds to TRBD1 (5 bases). The CDR3 sequence is 13 residues long. V was pared by 4 bases and J by 3 bases, with 9 bases between. Germline values: CDR1 MDHEN, CDR2 SYDVKM. This CDR3 is CASSSGTDYGYTF. For the CDR3, the DNA is TGTGCCAGCAGTTCAGGGACGGACTATGGCTACACCTTC.

This clone was detected once. The chain carries TRBV6-5 and TRBJ2-1; D not certain. The ends were cut back, 6 bases at V and 2 bases at J, with 8 bases in the middle. The length of the CDR3 is 13 residues. Per germline, CDR1 MNHEY and CDR2 SVGAGI. Here the CDR3 DNA reads TGTGCCAGCAGCGCCGCTCCCTACAATGAGCAGTTCTTC. Amino acids: CASSAAPYNEQFF.

V and J are TRBV28 and TRBJ2-1; TRBD2 matches at 8 bases. CDR3 length equals 16 residues. J was trimmed by 4 bases and V by 2 bases; bases with no gene match: 7. From germline, CDR1 is MDHEN and CDR2 SYDVKM. The CDR3: CASSLVTSGSYNEQFF. CDR3 nucleotide sequence: TGTGCCAGCAGTTTAGTTACTAGCGGTTCTTACAATGAGCAGTTCTTC.

V usage is TRBV6-6 and J usage is TRBJ2-5; D tentatively fits TRBD1 or TRBD2 (5 bases each). Trimming removed 6 bases at V and 5 bases at J, with 19 bases between. The V gene's germline CDR1 is MNHNY and CDR2 SVGAGI (reference sequence). The CDR3 length is 15 residues. The CDR3 nucleotides read TGTGCCAGCAGCCCACTACGGGGCGCCGGGGAGACCCAGTACTTC. This sequence encodes CASSPLRGAGETQYF.

The V and J genes are TRBV30 and TRBJ1-3, with 7 bases aligning to TRBD1. With 0 bases clipped from V and 3 bases from J, the junction kept 5 bases outside the gene matches. Germline assignment: CDR1 GTSNPN and CDR2 SVGIG (reference sequence). This CDR3 has 15 residues. In DNA form, the CDR3 reads TGTGCCTGGAGTGTGGAGGGGGCGCTTGGAAACACCATATATTTT. It translates to CAWSVEGALGNTIYF.

The CDR3 sequence is CATSRDTTYEQYF. The CDR3 DNA sequence: TGTGCCACCAGCCGTGATACCACCTACGAGCAGTACTTC. The V call is TRBV15, the J call TRBJ2-7; D remains unclear. Germline V gene sequence: CDR1 LNHNV, CDR2 YYDKDF (reference sequence). V was shortened by 5 bases and J by 2 bases, with 10 bases between the two germline ends. The CDR3 is 13 amino acids. Together with reference TRBV15 and TRBJ2-7, the CDR3 gives the full variable domain: DAMVIQNPRYQVTQFGKPVTLSCSQTLNHNVMYWYQQKSSQAPKLLFHYYDKDFNNEADTPDNFQSRRPNTSFCFLDIRSPGLGDTAMYLCATSRDTTYEQYFGPGTRLTVT.

V gene TRBV5-4 combines with J gene TRBJ2-1; TRBD2 matches 10 bases. Losses at the gene ends were 1 base for V and 7 bases for J; bases not matched to a gene: 11. Germline CDR1 SGHNT, CDR2 YYREEE (reference sequence). CDR3 size: 17 residues. The CDR3 is CASSLFSLAGVGNEQFF. DNA of the CDR3: TGTGCCAGCAGCTTGTTCTCCCTAGCGGGAGTGGGGAATGAGCAGTTCTTC.

This chain connects TRBV14 to TRBJ2-5; the match to TRBD1 covers 8 bases. CDR3 size: 19 residues. The germline V gene has CDR1 SGHDN and CDR2 FVKESK. V trimming: 0 bases; J trimming: 5 bases; junction bases outside the gene matches: 17. The DNA for the CDR3 is TGTGCCAGCAGCCAAGATCCCCCCCCGGACAGGGCAGGTTGGGAGACCCAGTACTTC. Translation: CASSQDPPPDRAGWETQYF.

J is TRBJ2-2 and V is TRBV11-2, with 7 bases that match TRBD1. Germline V gene lookup returns CDR1 SGHAT and CDR2 FQNNGV. The CDR3 runs to 13 residues. The V segment lost 6 bases and the J segment 7 bases; nucleotides outside the gene matches: 5. This CDR3 is CASRIQGFGELFF. The CDR3, as DNA: TGTGCCAGCAGAATACAGGGGTTCGGGGAGCTGTTTTTT.

With regard to this clone: Other DNA sequences in this specimen translate into the identical CDR3. The chain is built from TRBV2 and TRBJ1-3; D is unresolved. The CDR3 runs to 13 residues. With 2 bases removed from V and 0 bases from J, the gap between germline ends came to 2 bases. Germline V lookup: CDR1 SNHLY, CDR2 FYNNEI. CDR3 sequence (DNA): TGTGCCAGCAGTGAATCCTCTGGAAACACCATATATTTT. It is translated as CASSESSGNTIYF. Filled out from reference TRBV2 and TRBJ1-3, the complete variable domain reads EPEVTQTPSHQVTQMGQEVILRCVPISNHLYFYWYRQILGQKVEFLVSFYNNEISEKSEIFDDQFSVERPDGSNFTLKIRSTKLEDSAMYFCASSESSGNTIYFGEGSWLTVV.

This clone appeared a few times. V and J are TRBV28 and TRBJ1-1; perhaps TRBD1 as D (6 bases). Germline CDR1 is MDHEN and CDR2 is SYDVKM. There are 12 residues in the CDR3. The V gene lost 6 bases and the J gene lost 8 bases, with 13 bases spanning the gap. The CDR3 region has the DNA TGTGCCAGCAGCGAGCCGGGACAAGAAGCTTTCTTT. Translating it yields CASSEPGQEAFF.

The rearrangement joins TRBV18 to TRBJ2-2; 7 bases align to TRBD1. CDR1 and CDR2 from the germline V gene are KGHSH and LQKENI. J lost 2 bases, V lost 3 bases, and 9 bases had no gene match. This CDR3 has 17 residues. CDR3 residues: CASSPTGTAINTGELFF. The DNA of the CDR3 is TGTGCCAGCTCACCTACCGGGACAGCCATAAACACCGGGGAGCTGTTTTTT.

The chain joins TRBV7-2 to TRBJ2-1; D perhaps matches TRBD2 (6 bases). Germline V gives CDR1 SGHTA, CDR2 FQGNSA. The CDR3 contains 16 residues. The ends were cut back, 1 base at V and 5 bases at J, with 15 bases in the middle. The CDR3 DNA is TGTGCCAGCAGCTTAGTGTCAACTAGCTGGGACAATGAGCAGTTCTTC. It codes for CASSLVSTSWDNEQFF.

The chain couples TRBV30 to TRBJ1-4; 7 bases are shared with TRBD1. The V gene's germline CDR1 is GTSNPN and CDR2 SVGIG (reference sequence). The J segment lost 6 bases and the V segment lost 2 bases, leaving 9 bases of the junction unmatched. This CDR3 is built from 15 residues. CDR3 protein: CAWSKIDRVDEKLFF. In nucleotides, the CDR3 is TGTGCCTGGAGTAAAATCGACAGGGTTGATGAAAAACTGTTTTTT.

As for this clone: This same CDR3 is encoded by further DNA sequences in the sample. This chain joins TRBV9 and TRBJ2-1; TRBD2 agrees at 8 bases. After removal of 2 bases from V and 3 bases from J, the junction contained 4 bases not matched to a gene. The germline V gene has CDR1 SGDLS and CDR2 YYNGEE. The CDR3 loop spans 15 amino acids. CDR3 residues: CASSVGSGGYNEQFF. The CDR3 nucleotides read TGTGCCAGCAGCGTCGGCAGCGGGGGCTACAATGAGCAGTTCTTC. The full variable domain, rest sourced from reference TRBV9 and TRBJ2-1, is DSGVTQTPKHLITATGQRVTLRCSPRSGDLSVYWYQQSLDQGLQFLIQYYNGEERAKGNILERFSAQQFPDLHSELNLSSLELGDSALYFCASSVGSGGYNEQFFGPGTRLTVL.